Listed here are 7 T cell receptor beta chains from one sample, sequenced in a study of blood T cell repertoires in COVID-19. TCRdb's copy holds only in-frame clones and misses some; the assay was immunoSEQ multiplex PCR. This sample yields about 44,000 clones, of which about 88% are seen a single time; about 40% belongs to the top ten. Sequenced sample: peripheral blood. The receptors derive from a human donor in a cohort sampled during active COVID-19.

The V call is TRBV6-6, the J call TRBJ1-4; D is unresolved. The germline CDR1 and CDR2 sequences are MNHNY and SVGAGI (reference sequence). Between the trimmed V and J ends, which lost 2 bases and 1 base, there was a span of 5 bases. CDR3 length: 14 residues. CDR3 bases: TGTGCCAGCAGTTACGGAGGAACTAATGAAAAACTGTTTTTT. It yields the protein CASSYGGTNEKLFF.

The chain links TRBV5-4 to TRBJ1-2; the D is unclear. CDR1 is SGHNT, CDR2 YYREEE, per germline (reference sequence). V dropped 1 base and J dropped 3 bases, with 13 bases sitting between them. The CDR3 consists of 15 residues. The chain's CDR3 is CASSLSGLKDYGYTF. The CDR3, as DNA: TGTGCCAGCAGCTTGTCGGGGTTGAAGGACTATGGCTACACCTTC.

The chain has TRBV4-3 and TRBJ1-1, with TRBD1 matching over 10 bases. This CDR3 comprises 15 residues. V trimming: 3 bases; J trimming: 5 bases; junction bases outside the gene matches: 6. Looked up from germline, CDR1 is LGHNA and CDR2 is YSLEER. The CDR3 protein is CASSQTTGGGTEAFF. The CDR3 coding sequence is TGCGCCAGCAGCCAGACGACAGGGGGCGGGACTGAAGCTTTCTTT.

This clone has just one count. This chain connects TRBV5-1 to TRBJ1-5; D is unresolved. The CDR3 has 14 residues. Germline V gene sequence: CDR1 SGHRS, CDR2 YFSETQ. Trimming took off 5 bases at V and 7 bases at J, with 16 bases between the two ends. CDR3 protein: CASSSGGVGQPQHF. DNA of the CDR3: TGCGCCAGCAGTTCGGGCGGGGTAGGGCAGCCCCAGCATTTT.

The V and J genes are TRBV9 and TRBJ2-5, with TRBD2 identical over 9 bases. Germline V CDR1 and CDR2: SGDLS, YYNGEE. This CDR3 spans 16 amino acids. J was trimmed by 1 base and V by 1 base; bases with no gene match: 5. CDR3 bases: TGTGCCAGCAGCGTAACCAGCGGGGGGCTCCAAGAGACCCAGTACTTC. It specifies CASSVTSGGLQETQYF.

This clone was seen a few times. The chain links TRBV5-6 to TRBJ1-6, with 7 positions matching TRBD1. CDR3 length: 17 amino acids. The germline V gene encodes CDR1 SGHDT and CDR2 YYEEEE. V lost 0 bases, J lost 9 bases, and 12 bases stayed unmatched. The CDR3 nucleotides are TGTGCCAGCAGCTTGGTAATCGGGGGCAGGGACAGTTCACCCCTCCACTTT. Protein product: CASSLVIGGRDSSPLHF.

CDR3 DNA sequence: TGCGCCAGCAGCTTGGCGGCTAGCTTTAACACCGGGGAGCTGTTTTTT. Translation gives CASSLAASFNTGELFF. This chain uses TRBV5-1 with TRBJ2-2, with D perhaps matching TRBD2 (5 bases). CDR1 and CDR2 (germline): SGHRS, YFSETQ. The CDR3 spans 16 residues. V lost 0 bases to trimming and J lost 2 bases, with 11 bases between them.